A selection of T cell receptor beta chains follows, all from one sample in a study of blood T cell dynamics during melanoma immunotherapy. Some clones are missing from TCRdb's copy, which holds only in-frame ones; the method was immunoSEQ multiplex PCR. The sample has roughly 4,600 clones; roughly 96% are singletons. The sequencing here drew on effector memory CD8+ T cells from blood, taken from a patient treated with checkpoint blockade. The receptors were sampled from a human donor with melanoma. Each CDR3 is given with its conserved first and last residue.

v_call: TRBV4-1
j_call: TRBJ2-1
cdr3_aa: CASSQARWNEQFF

v_call: TRBV13
j_call: TRBJ2-5
cdr3_aa: CASSLGRGSWHF

v_call: TRBV23-1
j_call: TRBJ2-3
cdr3_aa: CASSHTGADTQYF

v_call: TRBV28
j_call: TRBJ1-2
cdr3_aa: CASSPNPGTAYYGYTF

v_call: TRBV5-1
j_call: TRBJ1-2
cdr3_aa: CASSLGGIDGYTF

v_call: TRBV2
j_call: TRBJ1-2
cdr3_aa: CASSEAGGGYGYTF

v_call: TRBV10-3
j_call: TRBJ2-1
cdr3_aa: CAISIGQSSYNEQFF

v_call: TRBV21-1
j_call: TRBJ1-5
cdr3_aa: CASSKGWDSNQPQHF

v_call: TRBV9
j_call: TRBJ2-6
cdr3_aa: CASSEGGGPSGANVLTF

v_call: TRBV11-1
j_call: TRBJ2-7
cdr3_aa: CASSRRGGNSNEQYF

v_call: TRBV5-1
j_call: TRBJ2-1
cdr3_aa: CASSLGSSGRINEQFF

v_call: TRBV28
j_call: TRBJ2-7
cdr3_aa: CASSTFSYEQYF

v_call: TRBV27
j_call: TRBJ2-7
cdr3_aa: CASSFAYEQYF

v_call: TRBV11-1
j_call: TRBJ2-1
cdr3_aa: CASSYSRSSYNEQFF

v_call: TRBV9
j_call: TRBJ2-3
cdr3_aa: CASSARTGERADTQYF

v_call: TRBV5-1
j_call: TRBJ2-7
cdr3_aa: CASSYDRVSYEQYF

v_call: TRBV7-2
j_call: TRBJ1-4
cdr3_aa: CASSLGRGGQLFF

v_call: TRBV5-5
j_call: TRBJ2-5
cdr3_aa: CASSSERARQETQYF

v_call: TRBV4-1
j_call: TRBJ2-1
cdr3_aa: CASSPALSADGGEQFF

v_call: TRBV7-6
j_call: TRBJ2-1
cdr3_aa: CASSSGRSYNEQFF

v_call: TRBV27
j_call: TRBJ2-1
cdr3_aa: CASSLSGYPSSYNEQFF

v_call: TRBV5-4
j_call: TRBJ1-4
cdr3_aa: CASSRRGGANEKLFF

v_call: TRBV28
j_call: TRBJ2-7
cdr3_aa: CASSPGLSYEQYF

v_call: TRBV27
j_call: TRBJ2-4
cdr3_aa: CASSLRQGKNIQYF

v_call: TRBV10-2
j_call: TRBJ2-7
cdr3_aa: CASQTGEAYEQYF

v_call: TRBV28
j_call: TRBJ2-3
cdr3_aa: CASSSTGLAGADTQYF

v_call: TRBV7-9
j_call: TRBJ2-1
cdr3_aa: CASSGPLGGSSYNEQFF

v_call: TRBV28
j_call: TRBJ2-7
cdr3_aa: CASSFTTGTSGRRYEQYF

v_call: TRBV7-9
j_call: TRBJ2-7
cdr3_aa: CASSLTIGLGRVGEQYF

v_call: TRBV28
j_call: TRBJ1-1
cdr3_aa: CASSLFPGSNTEAFF

v_call: TRBV9
j_call: TRBJ2-7
cdr3_aa: CASSVADYGEQYF

v_call: TRBV25-1
j_call: TRBJ1-2
cdr3_aa: CATYSGFGYTF

v_call: TRBV2
j_call: TRBJ2-5
cdr3_aa: CASSQGADSEETQYF

v_call: TRBV5-6
j_call: TRBJ2-7
cdr3_aa: CASGEGTSGSSYEQYF

v_call: TRBV6-6
j_call: TRBJ1-2
cdr3_aa: CASSPTLRANYGYTF

v_call: TRBV11-2
j_call: TRBJ2-7
cdr3_aa: CASSPTPADRAYEQYF

v_call: TRBV5-1
j_call: TRBJ2-7
cdr3_aa: CASSWDNSYEQYF

v_call: TRBV18
j_call: TRBJ2-1
cdr3_aa: CASTSGRGGPYNEQFF

v_call: TRBV7-6
j_call: TRBJ2-7
cdr3_aa: CASSSVGHAIYEQYF

v_call: TRBV11-2
j_call: TRBJ2-1
cdr3_aa: CASRRTSGGVWDEQFF

v_call: TRBV27
j_call: TRBJ1-5
cdr3_aa: CASSLSAGAFGYSNQPQHF